This note documents a single T cell receptor (beta chain) sequence. The sample belongs to a study of blood T cell repertoires in COVID-19. Only in-frame clones appear in the TCRdb table, and some are missing; sequencing was by immunoSEQ multiplex PCR. The sample has 150,000 or so clones; around 80% are singletons. This TCR derives from a human donor with acute or convalescent COVID-19. The donor label of this sample is uncertain. Sample: peripheral blood.

The CDR3 region is CASSSEKLFF. In DNA form, the CDR3 reads TGTGCCAGTAGCTCCGAAAAACTGTTTTTT. The rearrangement joins TRBV19 to TRBJ1-4; no reliable D call. The CDR3 length is 10 residues. Looked up from germline, CDR1 is LNHDA and CDR2 is SQIVND (reference sequence). Trimming took 6 bases from V and 8 from J, leaving 4 bases between them.